The 30 T cell receptor beta chains presented below share a single source sample, sequenced in a study of neurological immune-mediated disorders. TCRdb re-derived calls from the 5' RACE reads in MiXCR, one entry per CDR3 protein. Of around 41,000 distinct CDR3 sequences listed, roughly 15% are singletons. Material: CD4+ T cells from blood. Source of these receptors: an older woman with HTLV-1-associated myelopathy (HAM/TSP).

Regarding this clonotype: Compared with germline, one end of the junction differs, possibly owing to a read error. The chain uses TRBV3-1 and TRBJ2-7, with D unresolved. Germline V gene lookup returns CDR1 LGHDT and CDR2 YNNKEL (reference sequence). The CDR3 is 13 residues long. CDR3 DNA: TGTGCCAGCACCCAAACCCCTTTGGGCGAGCAGTACTTC. It specifies CASTQTPLGEQYF.

This chain joins TRBV7-2 and TRBJ1-4; possible D gene TRBD1, 6 bases. V was clipped by 2 bases and J by 3 bases, with 7 bases between them. CDR1 SGHTA and CDR2 FQGNSA come from the germline V gene. The length of the CDR3 is 14 residues. CDR3 bases: TGTGCCAGCAGCTTAAGACAGGCTAATGAAAAACTGTTTTTT. Amino acids: CASSLRQANEKLFF.

In its sample, this clonotype was seen many times. V usage is TRBV14 and J usage is TRBJ1-1; D might be TRBD1 (6 bases). V was cut by 7 bases and J by 6 bases, with 27 bases left in between. The CDR3 runs 17 residues. CDR1 is SGHDN and CDR2 is FVKESK in the germline V gene. The CDR3 sequence: CASNPFPPPGAVAEAFF. For the CDR3, the DNA is TGTGCCAGCAACCCATTCCCCCCCCCGGGGGCAGTGGCTGAAGCTTTCTTT.

There are many counts of this clonotype. The chain is built from TRBV10-3 and TRBJ2-4; D unresolved. Germline CDR1 and CDR2: ENHRY and SYGVKD. The CDR3 loop spans 18 amino acids. Trimming removed 0 bases from V and 0 bases from J, with 15 bases in between. CDR3 nucleotide sequence: TGTGCCATCAGTGAGTCGCCAGAGTTGGGGTTAGCCAAAAACATTCAGTACTTC. This encodes CAISESPELGLAKNIQYF.

In its sample, this clonotype was seen many times. The chain uses TRBV11-2 and TRBJ1-1, with TRBD1 matching 9 bases. This CDR3 comprises 16 residues. The germline CDR1 and CDR2 sequences are SGHAT and FQNNGV. The ends lost 4 bases at V and 1 base at J; junction bases unmatched: 7. CDR3 in amino acids: CASSSPRQGGNTEAFF. CDR3 coding DNA: TGTGCCAGCAGCTCGCCCCGACAGGGGGGGAACACTGAAGCTTTCTTT.

Ten or more counts support this clonotype. This chain uses TRBV5-6 with TRBJ1-2; 10 positions match TRBD1. The V gene end was trimmed by 3 bases and the J gene end by 5 bases; junction bases not matched to a gene: 10. This CDR3 comprises 16 residues. CDR1 is SGHDT and CDR2 is YYEEEE in the germline V gene. CDR3 nucleotides: TGTGCCAGCAGCTCCGGGACAGGGGTTTTGTGGTATGGCTACACCTTC. Its translation is CASSSGTGVLWYGYTF. Full variable domain (rest looked up from reference TRBV5-6 and TRBJ1-2): DAGVTQSPTHLIKTRGQQVTLRCSPKSGHDTVSWYQQALGQGPQFIFQYYEEEERQRGNFPDRFSGHQFPNYSSELNVNALLLGDSALYLCASSSGTGVLWYGYTFGSGTRLTVV.

This chain links TRBV2 with TRBJ1-3; D gene uncertain. Germline V CDR1 and CDR2: SNHLY, FYNNEI. V was shortened by 6 bases and J by 4 bases, with 10 bases between the two germline ends. The CDR3 extends over 13 amino acids. In DNA, the CDR3 is TGTGCCAGCAGGGTGGAGAGAGGAAACACCATATATTTT. Protein product: CASRVERGNTIYF. Looking up the rest from reference TRBV2 and TRBJ1-3 gives the full variable domain: EPEVTQTPSHQVTQMGQEVILRCVPISNHLYFYWYRQILGQKVEFLVSFYNNEISEKSEIFDDQFSVERPDGSNFTLKIRSTKLEDSAMYFCASRVERGNTIYFGEGSWLTVV.

This clonotype was recorded at least ten times. The chain couples TRBV6-6 to TRBJ2-3; D gene uncertain. Looked up from germline, CDR1 is MNHNY and CDR2 is SVGAGI (reference sequence). The V end lost 2 bases, the J end lost 6 bases, and 9 bases lay between the germline ends. The CDR3 is 13 amino acids. Written as DNA, the CDR3 is TGTGCCAGCAGTTACGGGCGGTCTGATACGCAGTATTTT. It is translated as CASSYGRSDTQYF.

This clonotype was seen repeatedly, ten times or more. The rearrangement uses TRBV20-1 and TRBJ1-1, with D perhaps matching TRBD1 (5 bases). V dropped 5 bases and J dropped 7 bases, with 20 bases sitting between them. The CDR3 runs to 14 residues. Germline-derived CDR1 and CDR2 are DFQATT and SNEGSKA (reference sequence). The CDR3 loop reads CSAGIFGHTNEAFF. For the CDR3, the DNA is TGCAGTGCTGGTATCTTTGGACACACCAATGAAGCTTTCTTT.

At least ten counts were recorded for this clonotype. The chain carries TRBV10-3 and TRBJ2-6; D is ambiguous. V was shortened by 0 bases and J by 0 bases, with 6 bases between the two germline ends. The CDR3 is 16 amino acids. CDR1 is ENHRY and CDR2 is SYGVKD in the germline V gene. The CDR3 protein is CAISESGISGANVLTF. CDR3 sequence (DNA): TGTGCCATCAGTGAGTCCGGTATCTCTGGGGCCAACGTCCTGACTTTC.

In its sample, this clonotype was seen many times. J is TRBJ1-6 and V is TRBV5-1; D gene ambiguous. This CDR3 has 14 residues. Germline V lookup: CDR1 SGHRS, CDR2 YFSETQ. With 0 bases removed from V and 7 bases from J, the gap between germline ends came to 8 bases. CDR3 residues: CASSLEGGNSPLHF. CDR3 bases: TGCGCCAGCAGCTTGGAGGGAGGGAATTCACCCCTCCACTTT.

The table lists this clonotype with many counts. V and J are TRBV20-1 and TRBJ2-7; 12 nucleotides agree with TRBD2. V was pared by 0 bases and J by 8 bases, with 14 bases of the junction left unmatched. The CDR3 spans 17 residues. Germline CDR1 reads DFQATT; CDR2 reads SNEGSKA (reference sequence). CDR3 nucleotide sequence: TGCAGTGCTAGAGATCGGACTTGGGCTAGCGGGGGGGCGAAGCAGTACTTC. Translation gives CSARDRTWASGGAKQYF.

This clonotype was counted ten times or more. This chain links TRBV5-1 with TRBJ1-1; 9 bases line up with TRBD1. J gave up 4 bases and V 4 bases, and 5 bases lay outside the gene matches. There are 14 residues in the CDR3. CDR1 SGHRS and CDR2 YFSETQ come from the germline V gene. CDR3 protein: CASSRGTGSTEAFF. CDR3 nucleotide sequence: TGCGCCAGCAGCCGGGGGACAGGGAGCACTGAAGCTTTCTTT.

The V call is TRBV2, the J call TRBJ2-1; TRBD2 matches at 7 bases. Germline V lookup: CDR1 SNHLY, CDR2 FYNNEI. The CDR3 contains 18 residues. The ends lost 2 bases at V and 3 bases at J; junction bases unmatched: 13. The CDR3 nucleotides are TGTGCCAGCAGTGAACAGCGGGGCTCTGTGGTGTTCTACAATGAGCAGTTCTTC. Protein product: CASSEQRGSVVFYNEQFF.

The chain is built from TRBV5-4 and TRBJ2-2, with D maybe TRBD2 (5 bases). The CDR3 consists of 14 residues. The V end lost 5 bases, the J end lost 5 bases, and 13 bases lay between the germline ends. Germline lookup yields CDR1 SGHNT and CDR2 YYREEE (reference sequence). The CDR3 region is CASSWRFGTGELFF. CDR3 in DNA: TGTGCCAGCAGTTGGAGGTTCGGAACCGGGGAGCTGTTTTTT.

This clonotype was seen repeatedly, ten times or more. The rearrangement uses TRBV20-1 and TRBJ2-3; a possible D gene is TRBD2 (5 bases). This CDR3 is built from 13 residues. Trimming removed 0 bases from V and 6 bases from J, with 10 bases in between. The germline V gene has CDR1 DFQATT and CDR2 SNEGSKA (reference sequence). The CDR3 bases are TGCAGTGCTAGAGATGGAGGCAGGGATACGCAGTATTTT. It is translated as CSARDGGRDTQYF.

The V call is TRBV20-1, the J call TRBJ1-2; 7 positions agree with TRBD1. This CDR3 contains 14 residues. Looked up from germline, CDR1 is DFQATT and CDR2 is SNEGSKA (reference sequence). V was clipped by 4 bases and J by 6 bases; unmatched bases: 11. Written as DNA, the CDR3 is TGCAGTGCTAACCGACAGGGAAATCGTAATGGCTACACCTTC. Its protein is CSANRQGNRNGYTF.

This clonotype was detected many times. This chain connects TRBV5-1 to TRBJ2-7; D is undetermined. CDR3 size: 15 residues. The V end was cut by 3 bases, the J end by 5 bases, with 18 bases between. Germline V lookup: CDR1 SGHRS, CDR2 YFSETQ. The CDR3 DNA reads TGCGCCAGCAGCTCTGAAATACCGGCCGAGGACGAGCAGTACTTC. This gives the protein CASSSEIPAEDEQYF.

The table lists this clonotype with many counts. The V and J genes are TRBV10-3 and TRBJ1-6; 8 bases agree with TRBD1. Germline CDR1 is ENHRY and CDR2 is SYGVKD. The J segment lost 6 bases and the V segment lost 6 bases, leaving 4 bases of the junction unmatched. The CDR3 runs 14 residues. CDR3 nucleotide sequence: TGTGCCATCAGGAGTACAGGGGGTAATTCACCCCTCCACTTT. Translated: CAIRSTGGNSPLHF.

This clonotype was detected ten times or more. This sequence joins TRBV7-9 and TRBJ1-2, with D perhaps TRBD1 (5 bases). The CDR3 loop spans 15 amino acids. Germline CDR1 SEHNR, CDR2 FQNEAQ (reference sequence). The V and J ends lost 5 bases and 7 bases respectively, with 20 bases between them. DNA for the CDR3: TGTGCCAGCAGCCCTACGTGGGGACCGAGGTCTGGCTACACCTTC. Amino acids: CASSPTWGPRSGYTF.

J is TRBJ2-3 and V is TRBV5-4, with unresolved D. Germline V gene lookup returns CDR1 SGHNT and CDR2 YYREEE (reference sequence). The V and J ends lost 0 bases and 2 bases respectively, with 7 bases between them. The CDR3 extends over 14 amino acids. CDR3 nucleotides: TGTGCCAGCAGCTTGGAGGCAGACACAGATACGCAGTATTTT. Translated, it gives CASSLEADTDTQYF.

This clonotype was observed at least ten times. V gene TRBV5-1 combines with J gene TRBJ2-3, with TRBD2 matching 10 bases. The CDR3 runs 16 residues. The germline CDR1 and CDR2 sequences are SGHRS and YFSETQ. J lost 2 bases, V lost 2 bases, and 5 bases had no gene match. CDR3 in amino acids: CASSFQAGGITDTQYF. The CDR3 DNA reads TGCGCCAGCAGCTTTCAAGCGGGGGGGATCACAGATACGCAGTATTTT.

In this sample, this clonotype turned up many times. V and J are TRBV5-5 and TRBJ2-2; 7 nucleotides match TRBD1. V shed 4 bases, J shed 1 base, and the junction held 4 bases outside the gene matches. The CDR3 spans 15 residues. The V gene's germline CDR1 is SGHKS and CDR2 YYEKEE (reference sequence). The CDR3: CASSRDSQNTGELFF. In nucleotides, the CDR3 is TGTGCCAGCAGCCGGGACAGCCAGAACACCGGGGAGCTGTTTTTT.

This clonotype has at least ten counts. This sequence joins TRBV5-1 and TRBJ2-3, with 9 bases that match TRBD1. The CDR3 sequence is 15 residues long. CDR1 SGHRS and CDR2 YFSETQ come from the germline V gene. The V segment lost 3 bases and the J segment 3 bases; nucleotides outside the gene matches: 5. CDR3 sequence: CASSSGQGLTDTQYF. The CDR3 DNA reads TGCGCCAGCAGCTCGGGACAGGGTTTAACAGATACGCAGTATTTT.

This clonotype was seen at least ten times. The V and J genes are TRBV29-1 and TRBJ1-1; 8 positions match TRBD1. Germline V gene lookup returns CDR1 SQVTM and CDR2 ANQGSEA. J was trimmed by 1 base and V by 0 bases; bases with no gene match: 10. The CDR3 has 17 residues. Here the CDR3 reads CSVEDLGSGGENTEAFF. DNA for the CDR3: TGCAGCGTTGAAGATCTTGGGTCAGGGGGCGAGAACACTGAAGCTTTCTTT.

This clonotype showed up many times. The chain is built from TRBV2 and TRBJ2-2; D may be TRBD1 or TRBD2 (5 bases each). The germline V and J ends were trimmed by 7 bases and 2 bases, with 11 bases remaining between them. The CDR3 length is 14 residues. Germline loops: CDR1 SNHLY, CDR2 FYNNEI. This chain's CDR3 is CASKGRTNTGELFF. For the CDR3, the DNA is TGTGCCAGCAAGGGACGGACCAACACCGGGGAGCTGTTTTTT. Looking up the rest from reference TRBV2 and TRBJ2-2 gives the full variable domain: EPEVTQTPSHQVTQMGQEVILRCVPISNHLYFYWYRQILGQKVEFLVSFYNNEISEKSEIFDDQFSVERPDGSNFTLKIRSTKLEDSAMYFCASKGRTNTGELFFGEGSRLTVL.

This clonotype occurred many times. The chain combines TRBV5-1 with TRBJ1-6; unclear D gene. CDR1 is SGHRS and CDR2 is YFSETQ in the germline V gene. This CDR3 region has 15 residues. The ends were cut back, 5 bases at V and 4 bases at J, with 13 bases in the middle. The chain's CDR3 is CASSPTEIYNSPLHF. CDR3 bases: TGCGCCAGCAGTCCAACAGAAATTTATAATTCACCCCTCCACTTT.

In its sample, this clonotype was seen many times. This chain uses TRBV7-2 with TRBJ2-3; 10 bases are shared with TRBD2. This CDR3 has 16 residues. Losses at the gene ends were 5 bases for V and 1 base for J; bases not matched to a gene: 6. The germline gives CDR1 SGHTA, CDR2 FQGNSA. The CDR3 DNA reads TGTGCCAGCAGCCCGTTAGCGGGGGGCGGCACAGATACGCAGTATTTT. Protein: CASSPLAGGGTDTQYF.

This clonotype was seen many times. The chain recombines TRBV5-1 with TRBJ1-2; D may be TRBD1 (5 bases). Germline V gene lookup returns CDR1 SGHRS and CDR2 YFSETQ. Trimming removed 0 bases from V and 4 bases from J, with 13 bases in between. The CDR3 covers 15 residues. This CDR3 reads CASSLDTGVGYGYTF. In DNA, the CDR3 is TGCGCCAGCAGCTTGGATACGGGGGTTGGCTATGGCTACACCTTC.

In its sample, this clonotype is medium-sized. The chain carries TRBV12-3 or TRBV12-4 and TRBJ2-1; D remains unclear. The germline V and J ends were trimmed by 7 bases and 6 bases, with 16 bases remaining between them. The CDR3 covers 14 residues. CDR3: CASKAVGTRNEQFF. The CDR3 nucleotides are TGTGCCAGCAAGGCGGTAGGAACCCGCAATGAGCAGTTCTTC.